This paragraph covers one T cell receptor beta chain sequence. What it binds is not known. The sample originates from a study of cytomegalovirus exposure and HLA in healthy donors. Study-wide background: An early release of data contained 75 million to 90 million unique TCRs, which came from HLA-typed donors.

PCR employed 60 Vbeta and 13 Jbeta primers. Authors' processing steps: Later, tens of millions of unique TCR beta chains were counted in an analysis, and roughly 11 million of them were shared. The method was immunoSEQ multiplex PCR; TCRdb's version includes in-frame clones alone and lacks a portion of them. Clone size and V and J calls were adopted from that table, with D and trimming inferred from the DNA. The data contain roughly 100,000 clones, roughly 79% of them singletons. Study observations and caveats: Other equally common chains were less clonally expanded than HLA-associated TCR beta chains, a later analysis showed.

This TCR was recovered from a man aged 45 to 65 in good health and CMV-seropositive. The source material was PBMCs.

In DNA, the CDR3 is TGTGCCAGCACCCCCAGTATCGGCACAGGACTAAACACCGGGGAGCTGTTTTTT. This codes for CASTPSIGTGLNTGELFF. The chain has TRBV21-1 and TRBJ2-2; the table names TRBD2, a call not compared with the DNA. TRBV21-1 is listed as a pseudogene. The CDR3 has 18 amino acids.